This T cell receptor (beta chain) came from a study of blood T cell repertoires in COVID-19 (dated by TCRdb to about 2020). A note on the overall study: Collaborator samples came from the United States, Italy and Spain and covered acute and convalescent phases of COVID-19. The dataset comprised deeply sampled blood TCRbeta repertoires from subjects exposed to, actively infected with, or recovered from COVID-19. The samples were drawn from the first 160 participants of the ongoing ImmuneRACE study and from 1,254 subjects provided by 6 global collaborators. The repertoires were released in a freely available public database meant as a resource for research on the immune response to SARS-CoV-2. The prospective study material was composed of cDNA or gDNA derived from T cells, B-cell-depleted T cells, or PBMCs. Where available, HLA class I and class II types were taken from metadata supplied by the sample provider and were not determined by assay-based typing. A de-identified subject ID, COVID-19 status, age in years and sex were almost always included in the sample metadata. Results and caveats for the whole study, not just this receptor: Clinical and demographic metadata were provided uncurated, with the amount varying by source and participant.

The immunoSEQ Assay, a bias-controlled multiplex PCR, was used to amplify TCRbeta CDR3 regions from genomic DNA. The study's own analysis went as follows. Nucleated cell counts per sample were estimated from amplification of reference gene primers within the assay. Sequence reads were collapsed and filtered to measure the absolute abundance of every unique TCRbeta CDR3 rearrangement. For each sample, productive Simpson clonality was calculated as the square root of Simpson's diversity index across productive rearrangements. TCRdb's version of the immuneACCESS table is confined to in-frame rearrangements and falls short of the full clone set. An unresolved V gene accounts for under half of the shortfall where checked; the remainder is of unknown origin. V and J calls and clone size follow that table, whereas D and trimming were derived from the DNA. This sample comprises 150,000 to 180,000 clones, approximately 86% of them detected only once. The leading ten clones occupy 0.63% of the sample.

Details on this clone: Its antigen is unknown. Base-call qualities are not available, and no considerably larger clone is one nucleotide away.

In Seattle, one collaborating source enrolled patients while the infection was active and tracked those patients longitudinally over the course of disease. Each collaborating institution followed its own protocols to collect whole blood in K2EDTA tubes. For TCRbeta analysis, collaborators shipped samples as frozen whole blood, isolated PBMCs, or DNA extracted from either of those sample types. Relative to germline, V is 7 bases shorter and J is 5 bases shorter, with 11 bases between their ends. Measured from the cysteine to the phenylalanine, the CDR3 is 12 residues long. The entry retains the CDR3 DNA only, 36 bases that are in frame from base 1. As encoded in the germline V gene, CDR1 is SGHNT while CDR2 is YENEEA.

The origin of this receptor is a man aged 55 to 70 with COVID-19, enrolled during active disease. The rearrangement joined TRBV11-3 to TRBJ2-5; D gene: possibly TRBD1, on 6 matching bases. Sequencing was performed on peripheral blood. The sequenced DNA: TGTGCCAGCACAGGGGCGGCTGAGACCCAGTACTTC. It codes for CASTGAAETQYF.